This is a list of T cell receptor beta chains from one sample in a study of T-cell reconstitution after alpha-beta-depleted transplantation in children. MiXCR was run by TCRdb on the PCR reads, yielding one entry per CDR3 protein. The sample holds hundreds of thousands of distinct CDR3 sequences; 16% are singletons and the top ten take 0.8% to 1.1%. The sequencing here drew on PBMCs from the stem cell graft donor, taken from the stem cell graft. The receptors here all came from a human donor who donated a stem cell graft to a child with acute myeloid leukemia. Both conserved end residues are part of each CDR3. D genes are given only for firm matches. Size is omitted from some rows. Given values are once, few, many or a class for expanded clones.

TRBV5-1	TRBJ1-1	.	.	TGCGCCAGCAGCTCCTACTTACAGCGGAACACTGAAGCTTTCTTT	CASSSYLQRNTEAFF
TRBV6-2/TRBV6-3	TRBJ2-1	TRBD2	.	TGTGCCAGCAGTTCCTCCGGGGGGTACCACGGTGAGCAGTTCTTC	CASSSSGGYHGEQFF
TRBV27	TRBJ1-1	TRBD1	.	TGTGCCAGCAGTCCAGGACAGGGCGAAGCTCTCTTT	CASSPGQGEALF
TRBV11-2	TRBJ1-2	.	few	TGTGCCAGCAGCTTAGACCGACAGCGAAACTATGGCTACACCTTC	CASSLDRQRNYGYTF
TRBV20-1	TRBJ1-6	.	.	TGCAGTGCTAGATCCCCGACTCAGGGCATTTCCTATAATTCACCCCTCCACTTT	CSARSPTQGISYNSPLHF
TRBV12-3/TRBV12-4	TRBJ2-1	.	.	TGTGCCAGCAGTTTGCGGGGCGATTTGTTCTTC	CASSLRGDLFF
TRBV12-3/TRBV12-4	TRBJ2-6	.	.	TGTGCCAGCAGTTCCAGGGAGCCTGGGGCCAACGTCCTGACTTTC	CASSSREPGANVLTF
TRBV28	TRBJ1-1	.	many	TGTGCCAGCAGCGCCGGGGGGAGGGCTTTCTTT	CASSAGGRAFF
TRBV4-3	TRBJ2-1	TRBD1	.	TGCGCCAGCAGCTACGGACAGGGGGAAGGGGCCTACAATGAGCAGTTCTTC	CASSYGQGEGAYNEQFF
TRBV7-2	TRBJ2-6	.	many	TGTGCCAGCAGCTCCGTAGGGGCCAACGTCCTGACTTTC	CASSSVGANVLTF
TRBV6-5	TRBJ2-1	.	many	TGTGCCAGCAGTTACTCGATGCGGCTGCCAAAGTACAATGAGCAGTTCTTC	CASSYSMRLPKYNEQFF
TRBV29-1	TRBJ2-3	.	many	TGCAGCGTTGAAGTTGGACTCGGGGGCACAGATACGCAGTATTTT	CSVEVGLGGTDTQYF
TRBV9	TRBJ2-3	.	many	TGTGCCAGCAGCGTTGGAGATACGCAGTATTTT	CASSVGDTQYF